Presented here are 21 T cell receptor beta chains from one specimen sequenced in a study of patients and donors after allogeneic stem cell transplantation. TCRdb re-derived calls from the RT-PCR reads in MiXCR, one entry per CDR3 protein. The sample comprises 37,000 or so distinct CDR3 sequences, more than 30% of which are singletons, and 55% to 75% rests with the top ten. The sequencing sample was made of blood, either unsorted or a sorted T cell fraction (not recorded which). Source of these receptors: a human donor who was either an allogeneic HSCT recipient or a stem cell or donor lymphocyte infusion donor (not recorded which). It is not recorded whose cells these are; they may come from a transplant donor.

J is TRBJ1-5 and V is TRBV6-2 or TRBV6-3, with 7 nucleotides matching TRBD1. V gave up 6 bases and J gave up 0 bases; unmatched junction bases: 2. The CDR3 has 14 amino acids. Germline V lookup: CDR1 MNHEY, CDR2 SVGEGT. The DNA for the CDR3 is TGTGCCAGCAGACAGGGGTATAGCAATCAGCCCCAGCATTTT. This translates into CASRQGYSNQPQHF.

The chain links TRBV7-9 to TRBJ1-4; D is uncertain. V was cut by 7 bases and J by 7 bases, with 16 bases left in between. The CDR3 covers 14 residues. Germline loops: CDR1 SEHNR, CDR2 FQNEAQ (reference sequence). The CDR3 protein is CASTQTAAIEKLFF. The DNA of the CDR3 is TGTGCCAGCACCCAGACGGCAGCAATTGAAAAACTGTTTTTT.

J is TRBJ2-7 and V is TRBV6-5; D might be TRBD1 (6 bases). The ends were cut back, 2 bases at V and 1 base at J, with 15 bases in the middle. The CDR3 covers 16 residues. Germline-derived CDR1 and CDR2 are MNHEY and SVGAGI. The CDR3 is CASSYQGMGASYEQYF. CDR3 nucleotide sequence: TGTGCCAGCAGTTACCAGGGGATGGGGGCTTCCTACGAGCAGTACTTC.

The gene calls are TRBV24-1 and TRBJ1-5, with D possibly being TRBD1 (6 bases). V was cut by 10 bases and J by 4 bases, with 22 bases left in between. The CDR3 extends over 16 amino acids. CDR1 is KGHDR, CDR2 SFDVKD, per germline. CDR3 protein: CATTTGKYPLNQPQHF. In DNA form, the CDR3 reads TGTGCCACTACCACAGGGAAGTACCCGCTAAATCAGCCCCAGCATTTT.

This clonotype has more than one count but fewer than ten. DNA of the CDR3: TGCGCCAGCAGCGAAGGGGACAGGGGAATGAACACCATATATTTT. It encodes CASSEGDRGMNTIYF. The rearrangement uses TRBV4-3 and TRBJ1-3; 10 bases align to TRBD1. The germline V gene encodes CDR1 LGHNA and CDR2 YSLEER. V shed 5 bases, J shed 7 bases, and the junction held 8 bases outside the gene matches. CDR3 length: 15 residues.

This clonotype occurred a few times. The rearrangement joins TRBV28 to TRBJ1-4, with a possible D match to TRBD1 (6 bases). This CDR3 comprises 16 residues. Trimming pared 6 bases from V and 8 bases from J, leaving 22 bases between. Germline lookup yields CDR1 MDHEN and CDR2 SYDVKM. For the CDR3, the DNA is TGTGCCAGCAGCTACGAAGACGGGGGGCCAGGAGAAAAACTGTTTTTT. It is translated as CASSYEDGGPGEKLFF. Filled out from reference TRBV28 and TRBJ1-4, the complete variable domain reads DVKVTQSSRYLVKRTGEKVFLECVQDMDHENMFWYRQDPGLGLRLIYFSYDVKMKEKGDIPEGYSVSREKKERFSLILESASTNQTSMYLCASSYEDGGPGEKLFFGSGTQLSVL.

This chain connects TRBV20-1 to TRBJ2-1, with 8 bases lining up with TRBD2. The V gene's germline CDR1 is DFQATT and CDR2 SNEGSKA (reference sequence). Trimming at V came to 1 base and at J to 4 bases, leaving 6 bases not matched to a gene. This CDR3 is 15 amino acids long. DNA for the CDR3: TGCAGTGCTAGAGCGATCCAGCGGGGGTACAATGAGCAGTTCTTC. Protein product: CSARAIQRGYNEQFF.

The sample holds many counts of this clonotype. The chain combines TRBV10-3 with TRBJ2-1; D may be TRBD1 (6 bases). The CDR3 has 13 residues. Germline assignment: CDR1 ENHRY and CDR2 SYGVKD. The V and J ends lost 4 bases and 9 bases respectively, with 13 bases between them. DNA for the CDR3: TGTGCCATCAGTGGACAAGGGGGAGTTGAGCAGTTCTTC. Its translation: CAISGQGGVEQFF.

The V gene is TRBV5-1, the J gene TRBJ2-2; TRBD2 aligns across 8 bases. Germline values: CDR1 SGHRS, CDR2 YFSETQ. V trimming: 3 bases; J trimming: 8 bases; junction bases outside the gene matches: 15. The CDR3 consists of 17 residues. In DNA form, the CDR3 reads TGCGCCAGCAGCTCCGGGACTCCAGCGGGAGTCGGGGGGGAGCTGTTTTTT. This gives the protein CASSSGTPAGVGGELFF.

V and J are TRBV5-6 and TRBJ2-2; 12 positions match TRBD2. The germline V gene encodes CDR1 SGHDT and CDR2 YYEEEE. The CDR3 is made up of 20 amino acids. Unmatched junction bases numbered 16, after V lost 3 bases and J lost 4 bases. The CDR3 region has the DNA TGTGCCAGCAGCTCCTTTCTACTAGCGGGAGGACCTTTTACCACCGGGGAGCTGTTTTTT. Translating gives CASSSFLLAGGPFTTGELFF.

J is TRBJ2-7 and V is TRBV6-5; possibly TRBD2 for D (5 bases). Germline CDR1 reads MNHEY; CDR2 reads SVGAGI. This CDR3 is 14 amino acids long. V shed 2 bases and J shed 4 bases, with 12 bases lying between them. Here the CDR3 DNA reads TGTGCCAGCAGTTACGAGGGTCTTGCATACGAGCAGTACTTC. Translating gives CASSYEGLAYEQYF.

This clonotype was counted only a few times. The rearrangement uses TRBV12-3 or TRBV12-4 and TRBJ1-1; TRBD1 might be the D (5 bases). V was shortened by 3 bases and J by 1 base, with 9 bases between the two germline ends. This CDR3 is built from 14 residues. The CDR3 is CASSFQGGNTEAFF. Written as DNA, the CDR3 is TGTGCCAGCAGTTTCCAGGGAGGGAACACTGAAGCTTTCTTT.

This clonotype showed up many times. This CDR3 reads CASTGVTEQYF. CDR3 coding DNA: TGTGCCAGCACCGGGGTAACCGAGCAGTACTTC. The chain employs TRBV6-5 and TRBJ2-7; possible D gene TRBD2, 5 bases. The CDR3 totals 11 residues. V lost 7 bases and J 6 bases, leaving 10 bases between the germline ends. Germline loops: CDR1 MNHEY, CDR2 SVGAGI.

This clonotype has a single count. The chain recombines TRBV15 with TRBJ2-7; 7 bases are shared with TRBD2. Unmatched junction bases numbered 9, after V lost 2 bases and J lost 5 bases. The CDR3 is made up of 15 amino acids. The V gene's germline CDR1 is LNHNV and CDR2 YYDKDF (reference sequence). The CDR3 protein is CATSRYDQGGNEQYF. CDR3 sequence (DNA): TGTGCCACCAGCAGATATGACCAGGGAGGGAACGAGCAGTACTTC.

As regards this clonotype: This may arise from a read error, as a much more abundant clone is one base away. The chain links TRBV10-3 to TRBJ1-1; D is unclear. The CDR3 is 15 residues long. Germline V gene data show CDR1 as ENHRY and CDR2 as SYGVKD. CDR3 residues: CATSVFNVMNTEAFF. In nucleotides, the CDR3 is TGTGCCACCAGTGTATTCAATGTCATGAACACTGAAGCTTTCTTT.

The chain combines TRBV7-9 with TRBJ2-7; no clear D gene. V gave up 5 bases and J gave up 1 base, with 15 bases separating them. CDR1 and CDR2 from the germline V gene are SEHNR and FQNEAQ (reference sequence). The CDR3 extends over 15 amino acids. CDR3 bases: TGTGCCAGCAGCCATATCCAGTGGGCATCCTACGAGCAGTACTTC. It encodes CASSHIQWASYEQYF.

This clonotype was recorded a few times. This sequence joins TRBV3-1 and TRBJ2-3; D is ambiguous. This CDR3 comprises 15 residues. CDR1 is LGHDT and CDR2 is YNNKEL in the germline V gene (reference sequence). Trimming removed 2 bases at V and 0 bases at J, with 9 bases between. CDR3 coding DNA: TGTGCCAGCAGCCAAATGTCTGGGAGCACAGATACGCAGTATTTT. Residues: CASSQMSGSTDTQYF.

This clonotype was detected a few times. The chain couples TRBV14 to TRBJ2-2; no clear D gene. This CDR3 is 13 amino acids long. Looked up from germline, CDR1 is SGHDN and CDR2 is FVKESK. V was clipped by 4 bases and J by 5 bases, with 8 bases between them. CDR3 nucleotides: TGTGCCAGCAGCCCTTTCGGAACCGGGGAGCTGTTTTTT. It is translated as CASSPFGTGELFF.

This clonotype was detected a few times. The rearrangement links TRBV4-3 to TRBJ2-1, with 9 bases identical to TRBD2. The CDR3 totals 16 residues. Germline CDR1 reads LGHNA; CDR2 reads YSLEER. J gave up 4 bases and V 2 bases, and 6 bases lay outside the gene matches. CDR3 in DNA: TGCGCCAGCAGCCAAAGAGGGACTAGCCTTTACAATGAGCAGTTCTTC. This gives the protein CASSQRGTSLYNEQFF.

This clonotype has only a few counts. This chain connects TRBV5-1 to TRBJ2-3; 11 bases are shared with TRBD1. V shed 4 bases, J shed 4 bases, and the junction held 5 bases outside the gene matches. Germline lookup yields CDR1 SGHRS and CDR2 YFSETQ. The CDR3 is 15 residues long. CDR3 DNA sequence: TGCGCCAGCAGCCGGGACAGGGGGACGGCAGATACGCAGTATTTT. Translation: CASSRDRGTADTQYF.

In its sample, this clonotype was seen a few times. For the CDR3, the DNA is TGTGCCAGCAGCCGCAATACTAACTATGGCTACACCTTC. It codes for CASSRNTNYGYTF. The chain joins TRBV4-2 to TRBJ1-2; no clear D gene. In germline, CDR1 is LGHNA, CDR2 YNFKEQ. The CDR3 sequence is 13 residues long. The ends were cut back, 4 bases at V and 0 bases at J, with 6 bases in the middle.